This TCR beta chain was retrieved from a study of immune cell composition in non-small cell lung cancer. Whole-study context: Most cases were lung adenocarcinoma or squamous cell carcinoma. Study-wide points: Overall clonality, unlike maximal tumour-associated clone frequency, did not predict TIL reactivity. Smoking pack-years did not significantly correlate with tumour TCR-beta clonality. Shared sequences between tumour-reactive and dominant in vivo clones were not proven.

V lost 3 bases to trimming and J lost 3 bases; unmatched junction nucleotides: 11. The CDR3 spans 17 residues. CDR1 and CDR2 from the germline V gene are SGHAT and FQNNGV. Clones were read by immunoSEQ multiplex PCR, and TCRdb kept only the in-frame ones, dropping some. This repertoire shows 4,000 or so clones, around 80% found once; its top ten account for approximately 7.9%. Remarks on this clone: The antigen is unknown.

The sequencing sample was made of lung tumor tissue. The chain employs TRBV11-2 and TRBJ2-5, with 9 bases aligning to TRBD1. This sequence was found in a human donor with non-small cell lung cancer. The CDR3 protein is CASSFKGQGYGEETQYF. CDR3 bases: TGTGCCAGCAGCTTCAAGGGACAGGGTTATGGGGAAGAGACCCAGTACTTC. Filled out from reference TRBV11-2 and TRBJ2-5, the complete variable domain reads EAGVAQSPRYKIIEKRQSVAFWCNPISGHATLYWYQQILGQGPKLLIQFQNNGVVDDSQLPKDRFSAERLKGVDSTLKIQPAKLEDSAVYLCASSFKGQGYGEETQYFGPGTRLLVL.